The 10 T cell receptor beta chains presented below share a single source sample, sequenced in a study of T-cell reconstitution after alpha-beta-depleted transplantation in children. Unique molecular identifiers tagged the TCRbeta library. TCRdb fed the PCR reads into MiXCR, producing one record per CDR3 protein. The table has hundreds of thousands of distinct CDR3 sequences, under 12% seen once; the top ten hold just over 2%. The specimen comprised PBMCs, sampled before TCRalphabeta/CD19-depleted stem cell transplant. The receptors originated from a child between 2 and 9 years old with inherited bone marrow failure, due to receive a stem cell transplant.

This clonotype was observed at least ten times. The CDR3 bases are TGTGCCAGCAGCCCCGCCGGACAGGGGACCTACGAGCAGTACTTC. Translating gives CASSPAGQGTYEQYF. This chain connects TRBV5-6 to TRBJ2-7, with 9 bases aligning to TRBD1. V lost 4 bases, J lost 2 bases, and 7 bases stayed unmatched. Per germline, CDR1 SGHDT and CDR2 YYEEEE. The CDR3 totals 15 residues.

This clonotype was counted many times. The CDR3: CASSRTRQGVTNTEAFF. DNA of the CDR3: TGTGCCAGCAGTCGGACTCGACAGGGGGTAACGAACACTGAAGCTTTCTTT. The rearrangement links TRBV27 to TRBJ1-1, with TRBD1 matching 9 bases. CDR3 size: 17 residues. V was pared by 5 bases and J by 1 base, with 11 bases of the junction left unmatched. Germline CDR1 and CDR2: MNHEY and SMNVEV (reference sequence).

The chain joins TRBV28 to TRBJ2-7; 9 bases map to TRBD1. Germline V gene lookup returns CDR1 MDHEN and CDR2 SYDVKM. The length of the CDR3 is 15 residues. Unmatched junction bases numbered 6, after V lost 2 bases and J lost 4 bases. The CDR3 nucleotides read TGTGCCAGCAGTTTACTCGGGACAGGGTTTTACGAGCAGTACTTC. This gives the protein CASSLLGTGFYEQYF.

This clonotype has more than one count but fewer than ten. The chain joins TRBV7-2 to TRBJ1-2; D gene uncertain. V was trimmed by 6 bases and J by 8 bases, leaving 19 bases between them. CDR1 is SGHTA and CDR2 is FQGNSA in the germline V gene. The CDR3 sequence is 14 residues long. The CDR3, as DNA: TGTGCCAGCAGTCCCCTCGCGGGGTATGAGGGCTACACCTTC. Its protein product is CASSPLAGYEGYTF.

This clonotype has a handful of counts. J is TRBJ2-7 and V is TRBV5-6, with TRBD1 matching over 8 bases. CDR1 and CDR2 from the germline V gene are SGHDT and YYEEEE. CDR3 length: 16 amino acids. Losses at the gene ends were 0 bases for V and 2 bases for J; bases not matched to a gene: 7. The CDR3 loop reads CASSLAGGQVPYEQYF. The CDR3 nucleotides are TGTGCCAGCAGCTTGGCCGGGGGACAGGTGCCCTACGAGCAGTACTTC.

This clonotype was detected ten times or more. The gene calls are TRBV29-1 and TRBJ1-4; D gene ambiguous. Trimming stripped 5 bases from V and 1 base from J, with 5 bases between. Germline V CDR1 and CDR2: SQVTM, ANQGSEA. This CDR3 has 12 amino acids. The CDR3 DNA sequence: TGCAGCGTTTCCCGAACTAATGAAAAACTGTTTTTT. Translating it yields CSVSRTNEKLFF.

This clonotype was counted many times. V and J are TRBV2 and TRBJ2-1; TRBD2 might be the D (5 bases). The CDR3 consists of 13 residues. Per germline, CDR1 SNHLY and CDR2 FYNNEI. V lost 4 bases, J lost 10 bases, and 14 bases lay in between. CDR3 region: CASSGADSGEQFF. The CDR3 DNA is TGTGCCAGCAGTGGGGCGGACTCGGGAGAGCAGTTCTTC.

This clonotype has a count of ten or more. The V gene is TRBV20-1, the J gene TRBJ2-4; a possible D gene is TRBD2 (5 bases). V lost 5 bases to trimming and J lost 0 bases, with 11 bases between them. The length of the CDR3 is 14 residues. Germline V lookup: CDR1 DFQATT, CDR2 SNEGSKA (reference sequence). The CDR3 nucleotides read TGCAGTGCTGACGGGATCATAGCCAAAAACATTCAGTACTTC. This encodes CSADGIIAKNIQYF.

This clonotype was detected ten times or more. The chain links TRBV6-1 to TRBJ2-3, with 8 bases identical to TRBD2. CDR1 MNHNS and CDR2 SASEGT come from the germline V gene. This CDR3 spans 14 amino acids. J gave up 4 bases and V 6 bases, and 6 bases lay outside the gene matches. Written as DNA, the CDR3 is TGTGCCAGCAGCCTGACTAGCGTCTCAGATACGCAGTATTTT. Its protein product is CASSLTSVSDTQYF.

This clonotype was counted many times. CDR3 sequence: CASSLGWRTSTDTQYF. In DNA form, the CDR3 reads TGCGCCAGCAGCTTGGGGTGGCGAACTAGCACAGATACGCAGTATTTT. V gene TRBV5-1 combines with J gene TRBJ2-3; the D is unclear. CDR3 length equals 16 residues. Germline loops: CDR1 SGHRS, CDR2 YFSETQ. The ends were cut back, 0 bases at V and 0 bases at J, with 11 bases in the middle.